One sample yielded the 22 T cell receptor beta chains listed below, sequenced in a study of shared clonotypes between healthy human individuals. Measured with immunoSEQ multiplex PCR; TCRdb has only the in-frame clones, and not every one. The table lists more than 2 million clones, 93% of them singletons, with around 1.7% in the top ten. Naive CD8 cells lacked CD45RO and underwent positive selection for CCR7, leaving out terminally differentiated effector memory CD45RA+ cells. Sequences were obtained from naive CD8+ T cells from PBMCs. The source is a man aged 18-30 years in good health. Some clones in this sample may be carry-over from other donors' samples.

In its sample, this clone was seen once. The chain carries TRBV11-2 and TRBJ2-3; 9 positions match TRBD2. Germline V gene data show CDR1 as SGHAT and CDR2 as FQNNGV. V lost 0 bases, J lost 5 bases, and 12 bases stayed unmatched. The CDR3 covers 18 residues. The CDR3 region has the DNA TGTGCCAGCAGCTTAGACCCATGGCCCGCTAGCGGGAAAGATACGCAGTATTTT. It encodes CASSLDPWPASGKDTQYF.

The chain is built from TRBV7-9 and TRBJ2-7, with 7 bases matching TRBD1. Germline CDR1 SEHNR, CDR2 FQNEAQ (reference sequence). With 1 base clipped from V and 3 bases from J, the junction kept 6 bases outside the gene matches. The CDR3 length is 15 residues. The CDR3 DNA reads TGTGCCAGCAGCTTAGGGGCAGGGGGTTTCTACGAGCAGTACTTC. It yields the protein CASSLGAGGFYEQYF.

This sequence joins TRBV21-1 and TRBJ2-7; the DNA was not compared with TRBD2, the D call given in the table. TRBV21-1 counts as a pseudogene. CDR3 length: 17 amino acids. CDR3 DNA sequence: TGTGCCAGCAGCAAACCGTCGCTAGCGGGAGAGCCCTACGAGCAGTACTTC. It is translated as CASSKPSLAGEPYEQYF.

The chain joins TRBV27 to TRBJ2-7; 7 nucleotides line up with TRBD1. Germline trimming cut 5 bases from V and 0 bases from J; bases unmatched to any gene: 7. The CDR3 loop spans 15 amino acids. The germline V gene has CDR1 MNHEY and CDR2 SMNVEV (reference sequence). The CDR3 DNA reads TGTGCCAGCAGTAAAACAGGGGTCCCCTCCTACGAGCAGTACTTC. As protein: CASSKTGVPSYEQYF.

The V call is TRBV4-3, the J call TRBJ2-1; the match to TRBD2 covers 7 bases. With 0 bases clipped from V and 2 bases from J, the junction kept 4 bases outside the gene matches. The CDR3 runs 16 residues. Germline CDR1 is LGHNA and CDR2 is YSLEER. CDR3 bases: TGCGCCAGCAGCCAAGACTCGCGGGGGACCTACAATGAGCAGTTCTTC. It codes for CASSQDSRGTYNEQFF.

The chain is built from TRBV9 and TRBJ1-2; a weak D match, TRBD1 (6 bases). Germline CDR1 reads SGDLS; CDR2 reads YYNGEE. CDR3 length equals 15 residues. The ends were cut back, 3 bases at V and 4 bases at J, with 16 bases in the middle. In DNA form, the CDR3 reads TGTGCCAGCAGCGGCGAGACAGGACGGGGCTATGGCTACACCTTC. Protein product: CASSGETGRGYGYTF.

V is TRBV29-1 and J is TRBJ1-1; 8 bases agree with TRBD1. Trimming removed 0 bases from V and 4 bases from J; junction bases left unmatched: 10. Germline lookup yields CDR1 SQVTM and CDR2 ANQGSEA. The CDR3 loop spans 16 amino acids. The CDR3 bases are TGCAGCGTTGAAGAAACCCAGACAGGGGTGGGCACTGAAGCTTTCTTT. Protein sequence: CSVEETQTGVGTEAFF.

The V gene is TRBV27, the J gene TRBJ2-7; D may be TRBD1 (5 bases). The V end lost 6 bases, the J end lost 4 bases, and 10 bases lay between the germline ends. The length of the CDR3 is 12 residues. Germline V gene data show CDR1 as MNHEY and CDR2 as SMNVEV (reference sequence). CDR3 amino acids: CASRHQGYEQYF. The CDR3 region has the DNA TGTGCCAGCAGACATCAGGGTTACGAGCAGTACTTC.

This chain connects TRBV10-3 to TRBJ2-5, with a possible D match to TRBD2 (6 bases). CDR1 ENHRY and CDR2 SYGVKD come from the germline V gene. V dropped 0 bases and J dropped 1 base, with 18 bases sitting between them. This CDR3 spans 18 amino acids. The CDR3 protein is CAISESFSGVVAQETQYF. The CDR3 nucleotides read TGTGCCATCAGTGAGTCGTTCTCGGGGGTCGTGGCCCAAGAGACCCAGTACTTC.

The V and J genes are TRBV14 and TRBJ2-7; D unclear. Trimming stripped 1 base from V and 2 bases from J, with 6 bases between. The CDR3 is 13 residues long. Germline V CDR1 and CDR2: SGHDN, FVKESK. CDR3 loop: CASSQGGPYEQYF. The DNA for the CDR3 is TGTGCCAGCAGCCAAGGCGGTCCCTACGAGCAGTACTTC. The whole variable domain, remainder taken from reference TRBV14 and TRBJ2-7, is EAGVTQFPSHSVIEKGQTVTLRCDPISGHDNLYWYRRVMGKEIKFLLHFVKESKQDESGMPNNRFLAERTGGTYSTLKVQPAELEDSGVYFCASSQGGPYEQYFGPGTRLTVT.

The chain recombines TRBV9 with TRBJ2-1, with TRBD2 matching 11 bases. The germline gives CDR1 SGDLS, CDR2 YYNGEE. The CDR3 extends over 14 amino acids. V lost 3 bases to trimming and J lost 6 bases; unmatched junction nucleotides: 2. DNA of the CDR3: TGTGCCAGCAGCGGGACTAGCGGGCCCAATGAGCAGTTCTTC. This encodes CASSGTSGPNEQFF.

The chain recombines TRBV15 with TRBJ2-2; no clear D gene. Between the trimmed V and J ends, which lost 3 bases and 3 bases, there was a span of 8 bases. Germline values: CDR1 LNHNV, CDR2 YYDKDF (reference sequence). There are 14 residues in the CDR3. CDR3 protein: CATSRVSDTGELFF. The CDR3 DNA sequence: TGTGCCACCAGCAGGGTTTCAGACACCGGGGAGCTGTTTTTT.

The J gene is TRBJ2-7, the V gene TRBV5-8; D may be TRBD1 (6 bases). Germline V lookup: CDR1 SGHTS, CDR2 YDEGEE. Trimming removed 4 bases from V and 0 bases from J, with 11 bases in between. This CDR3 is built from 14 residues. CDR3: CASSRRDNSYEQYF. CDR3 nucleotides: TGTGCCAGCAGCCGCCGGGACAACTCCTACGAGCAGTACTTC.

This CDR3 is CATSGRGPQETQYF. CDR3 DNA sequence: TGTGCCACCAGCGGTAGGGGCCCTCAAGAGACCCAGTACTTC. This chain joins TRBV15 and TRBJ2-5; D might be TRBD1 (5 bases). V was trimmed by 5 bases and J by 2 bases, leaving 12 bases between them. The CDR3 runs 14 residues. Germline V lookup: CDR1 LNHNV, CDR2 YYDKDF (reference sequence). Together with reference TRBV15 and TRBJ2-5, the CDR3 gives the full variable domain: DAMVIQNPRYQVTQFGKPVTLSCSQTLNHNVMYWYQQKSSQAPKLLFHYYDKDFNNEADTPDNFQSRRPNTSFCFLDIRSPGLGDTAMYLCATSGRGPQETQYFGPGTRLLVL.

CDR3 DNA sequence: TGTGCCAGCAGTGTCCCGGGGGCCGTTAATGAAAAACTGTTTTTT. As protein: CASSVPGAVNEKLFF. The J gene is TRBJ1-4, the V gene TRBV28, with TRBD1 as a possible D gene (6 bases). Germline V gives CDR1 MDHEN, CDR2 SYDVKM. The CDR3 sequence is 15 residues long. Deletions cut 5 bases from V and 4 bases from J, with 14 bases between.

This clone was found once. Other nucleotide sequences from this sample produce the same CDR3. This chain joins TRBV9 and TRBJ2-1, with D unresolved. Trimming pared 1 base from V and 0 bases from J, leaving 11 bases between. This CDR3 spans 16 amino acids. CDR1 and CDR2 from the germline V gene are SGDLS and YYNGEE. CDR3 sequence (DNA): TGTGCCAGCAGCGTAAGTGCAGCTAGCTCCTACAATGAGCAGTTCTTC. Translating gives CASSVSAASSYNEQFF.

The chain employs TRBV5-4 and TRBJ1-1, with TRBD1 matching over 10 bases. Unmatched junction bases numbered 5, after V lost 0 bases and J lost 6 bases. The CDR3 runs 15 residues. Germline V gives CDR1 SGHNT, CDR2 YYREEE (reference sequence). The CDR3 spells CASSLEDRGIAEAFF. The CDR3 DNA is TGTGCCAGCAGCTTGGAGGACAGGGGGATCGCTGAAGCTTTCTTT.

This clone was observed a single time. The CDR3 loop reads CSVGGTQYF. In nucleotides, the CDR3 is TGCAGCGTTGGGGGGACCCAGTACTTC. The rearrangement joins TRBV29-1 to TRBJ2-5, with unresolved D. With 4 bases removed from V and 7 bases from J, the gap between germline ends came to 4 bases. The CDR3 has 9 residues. Per germline, CDR1 SQVTM and CDR2 ANQGSEA.

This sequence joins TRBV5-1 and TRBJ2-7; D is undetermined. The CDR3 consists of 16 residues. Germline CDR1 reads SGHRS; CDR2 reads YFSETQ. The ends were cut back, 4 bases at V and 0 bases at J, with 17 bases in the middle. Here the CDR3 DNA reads TGCGCCAGCAGCCAGTGGGCACCAACCCGCTCCTACGAGCAGTACTTC. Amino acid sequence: CASSQWAPTRSYEQYF.

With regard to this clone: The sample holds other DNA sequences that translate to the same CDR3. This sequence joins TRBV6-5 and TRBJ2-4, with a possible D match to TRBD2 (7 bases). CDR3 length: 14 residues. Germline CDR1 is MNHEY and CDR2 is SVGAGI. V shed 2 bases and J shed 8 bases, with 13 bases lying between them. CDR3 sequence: CASSYGGAGDIQYF. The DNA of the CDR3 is TGTGCCAGCAGTTACGGGGGGGCCGGGGACATTCAGTACTTC.

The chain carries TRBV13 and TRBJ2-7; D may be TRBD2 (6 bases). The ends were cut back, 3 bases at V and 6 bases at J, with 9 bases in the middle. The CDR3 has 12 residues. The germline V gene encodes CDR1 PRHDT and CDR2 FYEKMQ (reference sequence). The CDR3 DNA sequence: TGTGCCAGCAGCTTTTCAGCGGGCGAGCAGTACTTC. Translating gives CASSFSAGEQYF.

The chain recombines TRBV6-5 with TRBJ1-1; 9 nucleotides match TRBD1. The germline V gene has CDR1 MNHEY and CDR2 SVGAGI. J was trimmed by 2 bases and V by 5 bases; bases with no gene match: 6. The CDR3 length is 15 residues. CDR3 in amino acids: CASSPGDRENTEAFF. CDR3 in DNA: TGTGCCAGCAGTCCTGGGGACAGGGAAAACACTGAAGCTTTCTTT.